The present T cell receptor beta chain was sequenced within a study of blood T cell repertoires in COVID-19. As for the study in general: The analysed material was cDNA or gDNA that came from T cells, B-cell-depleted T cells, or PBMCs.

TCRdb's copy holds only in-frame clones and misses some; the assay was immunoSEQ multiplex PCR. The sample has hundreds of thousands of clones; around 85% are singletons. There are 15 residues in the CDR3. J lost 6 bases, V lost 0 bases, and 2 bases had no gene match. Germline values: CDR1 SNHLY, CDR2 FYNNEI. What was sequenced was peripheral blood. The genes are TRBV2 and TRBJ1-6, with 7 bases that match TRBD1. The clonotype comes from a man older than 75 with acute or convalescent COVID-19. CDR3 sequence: CASSEAAGGNSPLHF. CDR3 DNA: TGTGCCAGCAGTGAAGCAGCAGGGGGTAATTCACCCCTCCACTTT. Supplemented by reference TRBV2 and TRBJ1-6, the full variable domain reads EPEVTQTPSHQVTQMGQEVILRCVPISNHLYFYWYRQILGQKVEFLVSFYNNEISEKSEIFDDQFSVERPDGSNFTLKIRSTKLEDSAMYFCASSEAAGGNSPLHFGNGTRLTVT.